Below, 11 T cell receptor beta chains from the same sample are listed, as sequenced in a study of T-cell reconstitution after alpha-beta-depleted transplantation in children. This sample's TCRbeta library carried unique molecular identifier barcodes. MiXCR, run by TCRdb on the PCR reads, gives a single entry per CDR3 protein. The table records around 490,000 distinct CDR3 sequences, over 10% of them present only once. Sequences were derived from PBMCs, mostly from graft donor cells, sampled 180 days after TCRalphabeta/CD19-depleted stem cell transplant. The receptors here all came from a female patient aged 2-9 years who had a stem cell transplant for aplastic anemia, so the T cells may come from the graft donor.

This clonotype was counted a few times. The J gene is TRBJ1-1, the V gene TRBV20-1; 7 nucleotides match TRBD1. V was clipped by 4 bases and J by 5 bases; unmatched bases: 7. Germline CDR1 is DFQATT and CDR2 is SNEGSKA (reference sequence). The CDR3 sequence is 13 residues long. The CDR3 reads CSAIKGASTEAFF. CDR3 DNA sequence: TGCAGTGCTATTAAGGGGGCGAGTACTGAAGCTTTCTTT.

This chain uses TRBV14 with TRBJ2-2; TRBD1 agrees at 7 bases. The V gene end was trimmed by 1 base and the J gene end by 7 bases; junction bases not matched to a gene: 9. The germline CDR1 and CDR2 sequences are SGHDN and FVKESK. This CDR3 region has 16 residues. Here the CDR3 reads CASSQVLTGLDGELFF. In DNA form, the CDR3 reads TGTGCCAGCAGCCAAGTCCTGACAGGGCTGGACGGGGAGCTGTTTTTT.

This clonotype was observed a few times. J is TRBJ2-7 and V is TRBV6-2 or TRBV6-3; D call uncertain. V was shortened by 2 bases and J by 2 bases, with 13 bases between the two germline ends. Germline V lookup: CDR1 MNHEY, CDR2 SVGEGT. There are 15 residues in the CDR3. In DNA, the CDR3 is TGTGCCAGCAGTTACGCCGCTGCTACCCCCTACGAGCAGTACGTC. Translating gives CASSYAAATPYEQYV.

This clonotype has just a few counts. This chain connects TRBV28 to TRBJ2-3; TRBD2 matches at 7 bases. V was clipped by 2 bases and J by 2 bases; unmatched bases: 13. The V gene's germline CDR1 is MDHEN and CDR2 SYDVKM. The CDR3 totals 18 residues. CDR3 amino acids: CASSLDGRSPSPTDTQYF. CDR3 DNA sequence: TGTGCCAGCAGTTTAGACGGGAGGAGTCCCAGTCCCACAGATACGCAGTATTTT.

In this sample, this clonotype turned up once. Here the CDR3 reads CASSPRDGNTIYF. The DNA for the CDR3 is TGTGCCAGCAGTCCCAGGGACGGAAACACCATATATTTT. The genes are TRBV6-1 and TRBJ1-3; TRBD1 might be the D (5 bases). The germline V and J ends were trimmed by 5 bases and 4 bases, with 9 bases remaining between them. CDR1 and CDR2 (germline): MNHNS, SASEGT. The CDR3 totals 13 residues.

In its sample, this clonotype was seen once. The chain couples TRBV12-5 to TRBJ2-1, with D unresolved. Germline V gene data show CDR1 as LGHNT and CDR2 as FRNRAP. The CDR3 is 15 amino acids. Trimming cost V 2 bases and J 11 bases, with 19 bases left between them. The CDR3 sequence is CASGLWGSPGSQQFF. The CDR3 DNA sequence: TGTGCTAGTGGTTTGTGGGGATCTCCCGGGTCTCAGCAGTTCTTC.

The chain couples TRBV11-2 to TRBJ1-1, with D unresolved. CDR1 SGHAT and CDR2 FQNNGV come from the germline V gene. V was trimmed by 3 bases and J by 6 bases, leaving 11 bases between them. This CDR3 has 13 amino acids. The CDR3 loop is CASSFPTVPEAFF. CDR3 DNA: TGTGCCAGCAGCTTCCCGACTGTCCCTGAAGCTTTCTTT. Full variable domain (missing parts from reference TRBV11-2 and TRBJ1-1): EAGVAQSPRYKIIEKRQSVAFWCNPISGHATLYWYQQILGQGPKLLIQFQNNGVVDDSQLPKDRFSAERLKGVDSTLKIQPAKLEDSAVYLCASSFPTVPEAFFGQGTRLTVV.

This chain joins TRBV6-1 and TRBJ2-5, with 10 bases that match TRBD1. The CDR3 has 15 residues. Germline values: CDR1 MNHNS, CDR2 SASEGT. J was trimmed by 4 bases and V by 6 bases; bases with no gene match: 8. Here the CDR3 reads CASSTLWDRGETQYF. In nucleotides, the CDR3 is TGTGCCAGCAGCACCCTTTGGGACAGGGGAGAGACCCAGTACTTC.

This clonotype appeared many times. J is TRBJ1-2 and V is TRBV25-1; D may be TRBD1 (5 bases). The ends were cut back, 5 bases at V and 4 bases at J, with 14 bases in the middle. Germline CDR1 reads MGHDK; CDR2 reads SYGVNS. The CDR3 sequence is 14 residues long. The CDR3 nucleotides read TGTGCCAGCAGTCCTCCGGGGGAGCCCTATGGCTACACCTTC. Protein sequence: CASSPPGEPYGYTF.

The chain is built from TRBV11-2 and TRBJ2-3; 14 bases are shared with TRBD2. Germline V gives CDR1 SGHAT, CDR2 FQNNGV. The CDR3 extends over 18 amino acids. V lost 3 bases, J lost 2 bases, and 7 bases stayed unmatched. The CDR3 bases are TGTGCCAGCAGCTTTCCTAGGACTAGCGGGAGGTACACAGATACGCAGTATTTT. The encoded protein is CASSFPRTSGRYTDTQYF.

The rearrangement links TRBV6-5 to TRBJ2-3, with 7 bases matching TRBD1. Germline V lookup: CDR1 MNHEY, CDR2 SVGAGI. After removal of 2 bases from V and 4 bases from J, the junction contained 9 bases not matched to a gene. The CDR3 runs to 16 residues. The CDR3 DNA sequence: TGTGCCAGCAGTTACCCCTCAGGGGGAGTCGCAGATACGCAGTATTTT. Amino acids: CASSYPSGGVADTQYF.